One and the same sample provided the 22 T cell receptor beta chains below, sequenced in a study of pediatric ulcerative colitis. The rectum was sampled with one to two pinch biopsies at colonoscopy. Method: immunoSEQ multiplex PCR; TCRdb's copy keeps in-frame clones and lacks some. The sample has 30,000 or so clones; about 81% are singletons. Sequenced input: gut tissue. Every receptor here comes from a boy younger than 18 with mild ulcerative colitis.

The table lists this clone with a count of one. The chain employs TRBV11-2 and TRBJ2-7; the D gene is possibly TRBD1 (6 bases). Germline-derived CDR1 and CDR2 are SGHAT and FQNNGV. V gave up 4 bases and J gave up 4 bases, with 14 bases separating them. This CDR3 is built from 14 residues. The CDR3, as DNA: TGTGCCAGCAGCTCATGGGGCAGGGGTTACGAGCAGTACTTC. It encodes CASSSWGRGYEQYF.

V is TRBV9 and J is TRBJ2-2; D remains ambiguous. CDR3 length: 15 amino acids. Germline assignment: CDR1 SGDLS and CDR2 YYNGEE. V lost 3 bases and J 6 bases, leaving 15 bases between the germline ends. The CDR3 nucleotides are TGTGCCAGCAGCGCCCAAAAAGGGTCTCCCGGGGAGCTGTTTTTT. This encodes CASSAQKGSPGELFF.

The rearrangement joins TRBV7-6 to TRBJ1-1; tentative D call: TRBD1 (5 bases). Germline CDR1 reads SGHVS; CDR2 reads FNYEAQ. The CDR3 is 16 amino acids. Between the trimmed V and J ends, which lost 2 bases and 1 base, there was a span of 14 bases. The CDR3 DNA follows: TGTGCCAGCAGCTTACGCCCGGGGACGGGGAACACTGAAGCTTTCTTT. This translates into CASSLRPGTGNTEAFF.

This chain links TRBV6-5 with TRBJ2-3; 9 nucleotides match TRBD2. The CDR3 runs 15 residues. Germline trimming cut 2 bases from V and 2 bases from J; bases unmatched to any gene: 2. Germline V gene data show CDR1 as MNHEY and CDR2 as SVGAGI. CDR3 sequence reads: CASSYGGGATDTQYF. CDR3 coding DNA: TGTGCCAGCAGTTACGGCGGGGGGGCCACAGATACGCAGTATTTT.

In its sample, this clone was seen once. The chain uses TRBV19 and TRBJ1-1; 12 nucleotides match TRBD1. This CDR3 has 20 amino acids. J gave up 3 bases and V 0 bases, and 14 bases lay outside the gene matches. Germline V lookup: CDR1 LNHDA, CDR2 SQIVND (reference sequence). The CDR3 here is CASSIDYPRDRGPWDTEAFF. In DNA, the CDR3 is TGTGCCAGTAGTATAGATTACCCTCGGGACAGGGGGCCATGGGACACTGAAGCTTTCTTT.

The J gene is TRBJ2-7, the V gene TRBV2, with D perhaps TRBD2 (5 bases). Germline assignment: CDR1 SNHLY and CDR2 FYNNEI. Trimming shortened V by 3 bases and J by 5 bases, and 32 bases separated the two germline ends. The CDR3 has 20 amino acids. This CDR3 reads CASSEFQDSIRGRTGDEQYF. The CDR3 region has the DNA TGTGCCAGCAGTGAGTTTCAAGATTCGATCCGTGGCAGGACTGGGGACGAGCAGTACTTC.

This chain links TRBV7-6 with TRBJ2-2; the D gene is possibly TRBD1 (6 bases). Trimming removed 5 bases from V and 0 bases from J, with 16 bases in between. The CDR3 consists of 17 residues. In germline, CDR1 is SGHVS, CDR2 FNYEAQ. The CDR3, as DNA: TGTGCCAGCAGCCGAACTGCGCACAGGGCGAACACCGGGGAGCTGTTTTTT. This encodes CASSRTAHRANTGELFF.

The chain uses TRBV19 and TRBJ1-1; 11 nucleotides align to TRBD1. This CDR3 region has 15 residues. Germline V CDR1 and CDR2: LNHDA, SQIVND (reference sequence). V trimming: 7 bases; J trimming: 5 bases; junction bases outside the gene matches: 9. In DNA form, the CDR3 reads TGTGCCAGTAACAGGGACAGGGGGGACCTTACTGAAGCTTTCTTT. Protein product: CASNRDRGDLTEAFF.

This clone was recorded once. The rearrangement links TRBV6-4 to TRBJ1-2, with TRBD1 matching 9 bases. Germline V gives CDR1 MRHNA, CDR2 SNTAGT. This CDR3 contains 15 residues. The junction had 6 bases not matched to a gene; V was cut back by 2 bases and J by 5 bases. CDR3 amino acids: CASSDRDRELYGYTF. CDR3 bases: TGTGCCAGCAGTGACCGGGACAGGGAGCTATATGGCTACACCTTC.

This clone has only one observation. V and J are TRBV5-1 and TRBJ1-1; D ambiguous. The length of the CDR3 is 14 residues. CDR1 and CDR2 from the germline V gene are SGHRS and YFSETQ. The ends were cut back, 0 bases at V and 1 base at J, with 7 bases in the middle. The CDR3 DNA is TGCGCCAGCAGCTTGGTCGCGGCGAACACTGAAGCTTTCTTT. Residues: CASSLVAANTEAFF.

The chain links TRBV4-1 to TRBJ1-2; no firm D call. V was cut by 0 bases and J by 3 bases, with 8 bases left in between. The germline V gene has CDR1 MGHRA and CDR2 YSYEKL. This CDR3 has 14 residues. CDR3 sequence reads: CASSQDRGYYGYTF. For the CDR3, the DNA is TGCGCCAGCAGCCAAGATCGAGGGTACTATGGCTACACCTTC.

This rearrangement joins TRBV7-9 to TRBJ1-6; D is unresolved. The V and J ends lost 2 bases and 0 bases respectively, with 11 bases between them. This CDR3 contains 17 residues. The germline V gene has CDR1 SEHNR and CDR2 FQNEAQ (reference sequence). The chain's CDR3 is CASSLRGLGSYNSPLHF. The CDR3 DNA sequence: TGTGCCAGCAGCTTAAGAGGGCTGGGCTCCTATAATTCACCCCTCCACTTT. Together with reference TRBV7-9 and TRBJ1-6, the CDR3 gives the full variable domain: DTGVSQNPRHKITKRGQNVTFRCDPISEHNRLYWYRQTLGQGPEFLTYFQNEAQLEKSRLLSDRFSAERPKGSFSTLEIQRTEQGDSAMYLCASSLRGLGSYNSPLHFGNGTRLTVT.

V usage is TRBV19 and J usage is TRBJ1-1, with no clear D. This CDR3 has 15 amino acids. The germline V gene encodes CDR1 LNHDA and CDR2 SQIVND (reference sequence). V was shortened by 6 bases and J by 10 bases, with 24 bases between the two germline ends. The CDR3 DNA follows: TGTGCCAGTAGGTCTTTTGAGGGCGCGGAACACAGAGCTTTCTTT. This translates into CASRSFEGAEHRAFF.

The gene calls are TRBV30 and TRBJ1-6; unclear D gene. Trimming removed 0 bases at V and 4 bases at J, with 22 bases between. The CDR3 extends over 19 amino acids. Germline V lookup: CDR1 GTSNPN, CDR2 SVGIG (reference sequence). The CDR3 region is CAWSVFWVLMGDYNSPLHF. The CDR3 nucleotides are TGTGCCTGGAGTGTTTTTTGGGTATTGATGGGAGATTATAATTCACCCCTCCACTTT.

This clone was seen only a few times. The V and J genes are TRBV9 and TRBJ1-1; no definite D call. The V end was cut by 1 base, the J end by 1 base, with 8 bases between. The CDR3 sequence is 14 residues long. Germline values: CDR1 SGDLS, CDR2 YYNGEE. This CDR3 is CASSVKGANTEAFF. The CDR3 DNA reads as TGTGCCAGCAGCGTAAAGGGTGCGAACACTGAAGCTTTCTTT.

The chain has TRBV2 and TRBJ1-4, with a weak D call TRBD1 (6 bases). This CDR3 spans 16 amino acids. The V and J ends lost 1 base and 3 bases respectively, with 12 bases between them. Germline CDR1 is SNHLY and CDR2 is FYNNEI. The CDR3 sequence: CASSEDRAWANEKLFF. As DNA, the CDR3 is TGTGCCAGCAGTGAAGACAGGGCTTGGGCTAATGAAAAACTGTTTTTT.

In this sample, this clone turned up a few times. The rearrangement joins TRBV29-1 to TRBJ2-2; TRBD2 aligns across 7 bases. Trimming at V came to 7 bases and at J to 9 bases, leaving 8 bases not matched to a gene. Germline CDR1 is SQVTM and CDR2 is ANQGSEA. The CDR3 loop spans 12 amino acids. The CDR3 sequence: CSAGTTARELFF. In nucleotides, the CDR3 is TGCAGCGCTGGGACTACGGCTAGGGAGCTGTTTTTT.

This clone was seen a handful of times. The chain joins TRBV30 to TRBJ1-3; 8 bases align to TRBD1. This CDR3 region has 13 residues. The germline V gene encodes CDR1 GTSNPN and CDR2 SVGIG (reference sequence). V lost 5 bases, J lost 0 bases, and 0 bases stayed unmatched. The CDR3 nucleotides are TGTGCCTGGGACAGGGGCTCTGGAAACACCATATATTTT. This sequence encodes CAWDRGSGNTIYF.

The V gene is TRBV23-1, the J gene TRBJ1-4; no reliable D call. TRBV23-1 is given ORF status, its function remaining uncertain. V was clipped by 0 bases and J by 4 bases, with 12 bases between them. This CDR3 is built from 16 residues. The CDR3 is CASSQSPVDNNEKLFF. The DNA of the CDR3 is TGCGCCAGCAGTCAATCCCCGGTTGATAATAATGAAAAACTGTTTTTT.

CDR3 region: CASRKVRGSTEAFF. In nucleotides, the CDR3 is TGTGCCAGCAGAAAAGTCCGGGGGAGCACTGAAGCTTTCTTT. V gene TRBV19 combines with J gene TRBJ1-1; D may be TRBD1 (5 bases). Germline loops: CDR1 LNHDA, CDR2 SQIVND (reference sequence). V lost 9 bases and J 4 bases, leaving 18 bases between the germline ends. The CDR3 sequence is 14 residues long.

The chain is built from TRBV12-5 and TRBJ1-1; D remains ambiguous. This CDR3 has 12 residues. The V end lost 6 bases, the J end lost 4 bases, and 9 bases lay between the germline ends. Germline values: CDR1 LGHNT, CDR2 FRNRAP. The CDR3 spells CASGLPATEAFF. The CDR3 coding sequence is TGTGCTAGTGGCCTCCCCGCCACTGAAGCTTTCTTT. Using reference TRBV12-5 and TRBJ1-1 for the parts outside the CDR3, the full variable domain is DARVTQTPRHKVTEMGQEVTMRCQPILGHNTVFWYRQTMMQGLELLAYFRNRAPLDDSGMPKDRFSAEMPDATLATLKIQPSEPRDSAVYFCASGLPATEAFFGQGTRLTVV.

The rearrangement uses TRBV5-1 and TRBJ2-1; perhaps TRBD1 as D (5 bases). V lost 5 bases and J 8 bases, leaving 14 bases between the germline ends. In germline, CDR1 is SGHRS, CDR2 YFSETQ. The CDR3 sequence is 13 residues long. CDR3 region: CASRGVMVDEQFF. The CDR3 DNA reads TGCGCCAGCAGAGGGGTGATGGTCGATGAGCAGTTCTTC. The variable domain in full, completed from reference TRBV5-1 and TRBJ2-1, reads KAGVTQTPRYLIKTRGQQVTLSCSPISGHRSVSWYQQTPGQGLQFLFEYFSETQRNKGNFPGRFSGRQFSNSRSEMNVSTLELGDSALYLCASRGVMVDEQFFGPGTRLTVL.